A selection of T cell receptor beta chains follows, all from one sample in a study of cytomegalovirus exposure and HLA in healthy donors. The table came from immunoSEQ multiplex PCR; TCRdb's copy has only in-frame clones and leaves some out. The profile shows under 200,000 clones, 65% to 90% of them singletons. Source material: PBMCs. These receptors were obtained from a man between 35 and 55 years old in good health and CMV-seropositive. Each CDR3 is given with its conserved first and last residue. The D gene is left open where the match is weak. Size tells how often a clone was seen (once, few, many) or the class of an expanded clone, and some rows leave it out.

TRBD2,TRBV5-1,once,TRBJ2-1,TGCGCCAGCAGCGGCGGTCTAGCGGGGCCCTTCAGCTCCTACAATGAGCAGTTCTTC,CASSGGLAGPFSSYNEQFF
TRBD1,TRBV5-6,.,TRBJ1-5,TGTGCCAGCAGGTCACAGGGGGCGAATCAGCCCCAGCATTTT,CASRSQGANQPQHF
.,TRBV9,.,TRBJ1-3,TGTGCCAGCAGCGTAGCGGCGGGTGGAAACACCATATATTTT,CASSVAAGGNTIYF
.,TRBV29-1,.,TRBJ2-5,TGCAGCGTCCCGCACCCGAGGGAGACCCAGTACTTC,CSVPHPRETQYF
.,TRBV19,.,TRBJ2-7,TGTGCCAGTAGCATTTCTAGCCACTCCTACGAGCAGTACTTC,CASSISSHSYEQYF
TRBD1,TRBV19,few,TRBJ2-2,TGTGCCGGGAGGACAGGGTCCACCGGGGAGCTGTTTTTT,CAGRTGSTGELFF
.,TRBV7-9,.,TRBJ1-2,TGTGCCAGCAGCGGGTCGGGACTCAAGGGCTACACCTTC,CASSGSGLKGYTF
.,TRBV27,.,TRBJ1-1,TGTGCCAGCCGCGTAGCGGGGCGGGGGAGGACTGAAGCTTTCTTT,CASRVAGRGRTEAFF
TRBD2,TRBV28,.,TRBJ2-2,TGTGCCAGCTCCGGACTAGCGGAGGTCCCCGGGGAGCTGTTTTTT,CASSGLAEVPGELFF
TRBD1,TRBV30,once,TRBJ1-3,TGTGCCTGGAGTGGGGACAGCTCTGGAAACACCATATATTTT,CAWSGDSSGNTIYF
.,TRBV13,few,TRBJ1-1,TGTGCCAGCAGCTTAGTCGTGTGGCAGCAGGGCGCTTTCTTT,CASSLVVWQQGAFF
.,TRBV10-1,.,TRBJ1-3,TGCGCCAGCAGTGAGACCACAGGGCTCTCTGGAAACACCATATATTTT,CASSETTGLSGNTIYF
.,TRBV5-8,.,TRBJ1-1,TGTGCCAGCAGTTCGGTGGCTGAAGCTTTCTTT,CASSSVAEAFF
.,TRBV5-6,.,TRBJ2-2,TGTGCCAGCAGCTTGGCCCAAAACACCGGGGAGCTGTTTTTT,CASSLAQNTGELFF
TRBD1,TRBV5-1,.,TRBJ2-2,TGCGCCGGAAGACAGGGGGTCAACACCGGGGAGCTGTTTTTT,CAGRQGVNTGELFF
TRBD1,TRBV7-2,.,TRBJ1-2,TGTGCCAGCAGCCCCGACAGGGGGGCCAACTATGGCTACACCTTC,CASSPDRGANYGYTF
TRBD1,TRBV7-9,once,TRBJ2-3,TGTGCCAGCAGCTTACGGCAACAGGGGAGCACCTATAGCACAGATACGCAGTATTTT,CASSLRQQGSTYSTDTQYF
.,TRBV19,.,TRBJ1-2,TGTGCCAGTAGTTTCGACAGCTATGGCTACACCTTC,CASSFDSYGYTF
TRBD1,TRBV9,.,TRBJ1-4,TGTGCCAGCAGCGTGAGGCCGACAGGGAGTAATGAAAAACTGTTTTTT,CASSVRPTGSNEKLFF
TRBD1,TRBV7-9,.,TRBJ2-2,TGTGCCAGCAGCTCTAATTTGGACAGGGGTGCCGGGGAGCTGTTTTTT,CASSSNLDRGAGELFF